This T cell receptor beta chain stems from a study of vaccination effects on CD4 cells after COVID-19 (dated 2022 in TCRdb). At the level of the whole study: Participants received two doses of either the BNT162b2 or the mRNA-1273 mRNA SARS-CoV-2 vaccine. The study compared SARS-CoV-2 spike-specific CD4+ TCR repertoires before and after mRNA vaccination in COVID-19 convalescent patients and infection-naive vaccine recipients. The full study included 9 to 10 COVID-19 convalescent patients and several SARS-CoV-2-naive healthy vaccine recipients. Cultures from other donors in the study were sequenced with the Oncomine TCR Beta short-read assay on an Illumina iSeq 100.

On this clone: Which antigen it targets is not known. Within one base of it there is no much larger clone, and no base qualities were kept.

According to the germline V gene (reference sequence), CDR1 reads WNHNN and CDR2 reads SYGVQD. Trimming at the junction amounts to 3 bases on V and 8 bases on J, and the germline ends lie 9 bases apart. The cysteine opens and the phenylalanine closes a CDR3 of 12 amino acids. Just the 36-base CDR3 DNA is kept, in frame starting at base 1. Libraries came from the immunoSEQ multiplex PCR assay. DNA from the cultured and isolated CD4+ T cells underwent TCR beta CDR3 sequencing. From the authors' description of their analysis: The analysis removed non-productive TCR sequences, trimmed reads to the CDR3 region, and retained only CDR3s that were 7 or more amino acids long. Antigen-specific clonotypes were identified using the MANAFEST web app by comparison of expansion in peptide wells against reference cultures. For clones to be considered positive, expansion at FDR<0.05 versus reference and all other wells, an odds ratio above 5, and a frequency above 0.1% in two replicate wells were required. Cross-reactive clonotypes were defined as significantly expanded in SARS-CoV-2 spike wells and in at least one common cold coronavirus spike condition. CDR3 similarity was assessed by Levenshtein distance using the stringdist R package, and unrooted trees were constructed with ape in R 3.6.1. Held by TCRdb, this immuneACCESS table contains in-frame sequences only and omits some clones. Under half of the omission traces to an unresolved V gene where checked; the cause of the rest is unknown. V, J and clone size are those of that table, while D and trimming were read from the DNA. The sample contains about 79,000 clones, about 70% of them found a single time. The ten top clones hold 1.5% to 2% of the sample.

The ViraFEST assay stimulated PBMC with viral peptide pools and then used TCR sequencing to identify antigen-specific CD4+ T cell clonotypes by expansion. After 10 days of culture, CD4+ T cells were isolated with the EasySep CD4+ T cell isolation kit. None of the healthy vaccine recipients had a prior SARS-CoV-2 infection, which was confirmed by nucleocapsid antibody tests that came back negative both before and after vaccination. Around 2.1 million PBMC per well were cultured with 9 to 10 ug/ml peptides in IMDM containing approximately 4.7% human AB serum, approximately 10 IU/ml IL-2 and gentamicin. On days 3 and 7, half of the culture medium was replaced with fresh IL-2-containing medium. Unless noted otherwise, every peptide stimulation condition was grown in triplicate wells. PBMC were separated from whole blood using Ficoll-Paque Plus gradient centrifugation and were then either cryopreserved at -140C or used fresh. The overlapping peptide pools covered the spike proteins of SARS-CoV-2 and of the common cold coronaviruses HCoV-NL63, HCoV-OC43 and HCoV-229E. Genomic DNA was extracted from cultured CD4+ T cells with the QIAamp micro DNA kit.

Overall study outcomes, separate from this receptor: Clones induced by infection and clones induced by vaccination both contracted markedly at late timepoints after vaccination, which fits with T cell responses waning over time. Limitations of the study were the small number of convalescent patients and the absence of early post-infection timepoints. In healthy vaccine recipients, vaccine-induced clones were almost all SARS-CoV-2 mono-reactive, with only 1 of 255 being cross-reactive with common cold coronaviruses.

This clonotype was obtained from a human donor who received a COVID-19 vaccine. This material consisted of CD4+ T cells from PBMCs cultured with HCoV-229E spike peptides, taken before COVID-19 vaccination. The sample's cell subset or site, from its label and the paper: HCoV-229E spike overlapping peptide pool stimulation. The rearrangement combines TRBV10-1 with TRBJ2-3; no D gene call is confident. DNA sequence: TGCGCCAGCAGTGAACATGGTGGTACGCAGTATTTT. It translates as CASSEHGGTQYF.